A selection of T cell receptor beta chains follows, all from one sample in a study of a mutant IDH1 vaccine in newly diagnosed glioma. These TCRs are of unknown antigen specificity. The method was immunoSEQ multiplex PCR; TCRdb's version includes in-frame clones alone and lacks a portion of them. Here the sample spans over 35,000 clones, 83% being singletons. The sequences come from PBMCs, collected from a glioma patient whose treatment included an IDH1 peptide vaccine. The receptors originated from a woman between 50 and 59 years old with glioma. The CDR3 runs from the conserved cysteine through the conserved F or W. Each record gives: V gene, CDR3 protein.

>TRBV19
CASSPSGLAANVLTF
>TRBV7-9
CASSRRWSRGRTGELFF
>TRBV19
CASSMRVGKETQYF
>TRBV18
CASSVGRDSYEQYF
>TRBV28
CASSLGVNTEAFF
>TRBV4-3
CASSQDLRAGDEKLFF
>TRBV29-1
CSVGGRDDNTEAFF
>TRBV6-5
CASSYGLGTGNTIYF
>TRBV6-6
CASRFGQGISGNTIYF
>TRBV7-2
CASSLTRYTGELFF
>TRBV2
CASSFNVDYEQYF
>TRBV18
CASSPSGQRNYGYTF
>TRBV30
CAWSPGQGRQPQHF
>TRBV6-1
CASSERAPTARTTSGNTIYF
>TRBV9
CASSGNPDTQYF
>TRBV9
CASSVPGLGKETQYF
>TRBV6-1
CASSVTGGGGSDTQYF
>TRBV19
CASSPRGGLLEQYF
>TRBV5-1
CASSSIGGEGETQYF
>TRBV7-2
CASKRDMANEKLFF
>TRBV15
CATSTSGTVNQPQHF
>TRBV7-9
CASSLGNSPLHF
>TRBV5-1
CASSKDRASYEQYF
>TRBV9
CASSVGEYTEAFF
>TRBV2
CASSHREGPKETQYF
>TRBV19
CASSMGDRGGNSPLHF
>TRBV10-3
CASWDRGHQTQYF
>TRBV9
CASSVEDRGDIQYF
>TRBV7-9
CASTTGATNTEAFF
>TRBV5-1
CASSPRTGGNEQYF
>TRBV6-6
CASSGLAGGLNEQFF
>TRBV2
CASSPPGLAGYEQYF
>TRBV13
CASSLAGTGDREQYF
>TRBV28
CASSSPLTRYSNQPQHF
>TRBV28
CASSLGAGNQPQHF
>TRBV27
CASSFEGIGTEAFF
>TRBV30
CAWSVRGSSYQPQHF
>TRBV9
CASSVDARNTEAFF
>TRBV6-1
CASSGSGGGIGNIQYF
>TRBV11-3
CASSLDLGSDTQYF
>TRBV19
CASSPTGASTDTQYF
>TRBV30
CAWSVTSGKTNEKLFF
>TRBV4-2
CASSQDRASGEETQYF
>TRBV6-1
CASSDGGHGLSTQYF